The clone carrying this T cell receptor (beta chain) was observed at least ten times. The TCR beta CDR3 region was amplified from genomic DNA, with two rounds of multiplex PCR being used for the amplification. TRBV and TRBJ genes each had their own specific primers in first-round PCR. Via MiXCR, TCRdb re-called the multiplex PCR reads, giving one row per CDR3 protein. The table has about 20,000 distinct CDR3 sequences, about 40% seen once. The data stem from a study of prognosis after radiotherapy for stage I lung cancer. V dropped 1 base and J dropped 3 bases, with 6 bases sitting between them. The CDR3 runs 13 residues. CDR1 and CDR2 (germline): LNHDA, SQIVND (reference sequence).

The material sequenced was PBMCs, taken before or after stereotactic body radiation therapy (not recorded which). The sequence was obtained from a donor of 50 years or more with non-small cell lung cancer. J is TRBJ2-5 and V is TRBV19; D unresolved. CDR3 bases: TGTGCCAGTAGTATAGTGGGGAAAGAGACCCAGTACTTC. Protein: CASSIVGKETQYF.